The 8 T cell receptor beta chains below were found in one sample sequenced in a study of human T cells and chemical hapten exposure. This sample's time point: patch test 1, 2 weeks after DPC sensitization. Treatment: therapeutic diphenylcyclopropenone sensitization with weekly scalp DPC. TCRdb analysed the RACE reads with MiXCR anew, one entry per CDR3 protein. The table records about 120,000 distinct CDR3 sequences, about an eighth of them present only once. The sequencing here drew on whole blood, taken in connection with sensitization to the hapten diphenylcyclopropenone (DPC). These receptors originate from a woman aged 45-59 years with alopecia areata. Some clones in this sample may be carry-over from other donors' samples.

The table lists this clonotype with a few counts. The chain links TRBV5-1 to TRBJ2-7; no firm D call. Per germline, CDR1 SGHRS and CDR2 YFSETQ. Deletions cut 0 bases from V and 6 bases from J, with 4 bases between. CDR3 length: 11 amino acids. The CDR3 nucleotides are TGCGCCAGCAGCTTGGCGGGCGAGCAGTACTTC. This translates into CASSLAGEQYF.

This chain joins TRBV20-1 and TRBJ1-2; D not certain. The germline V and J ends were trimmed by 2 bases and 4 bases, with 11 bases remaining between them. CDR3 length equals 13 residues. CDR1 and CDR2 (germline): DFQATT, SNEGSKA (reference sequence). CDR3 amino acids: CSARFSGSYGYTF. The CDR3 nucleotides read TGCAGTGCTAGATTCTCCGGCAGCTATGGCTACACCTTC.

This clonotype was picked up a small number of times. The chain uses TRBV6-6 and TRBJ1-2; 8 nucleotides match TRBD1. The CDR3 is 13 amino acids. In germline, CDR1 is MNHNY, CDR2 SVGAGI (reference sequence). Trimming removed 2 bases from V and 7 bases from J; junction bases left unmatched: 3. Here the CDR3 DNA reads TGTGCCAGCAGTTACAGGACAGGGTCTGGCTACACCTTC. It yields the protein CASSYRTGSGYTF.

This chain joins TRBV5-5 and TRBJ2-1, with unresolved D. V was pared by 0 bases and J by 0 bases, with 7 bases between. The CDR3 contains 15 residues. From germline, CDR1 is SGHKS and CDR2 YYEKEE (reference sequence). The CDR3 region is CASSLGPASYNEQFF. As DNA, the CDR3 is TGTGCCAGCAGCTTGGGTCCAGCCTCCTACAATGAGCAGTTCTTC. The whole variable domain, filled in from reference TRBV5-5 and TRBJ2-1, reads DAGVTQSPTHLIKTRGQQVTLRCSPISGHKSVSWYQQVLGQGPQFIFQYYEKEERGRGNFPDRFSARQFPNYSSELNVNALLLGDSALYLCASSLGPASYNEQFFGPGTRLTVL.

This clonotype showed up just a few times. The genes are TRBV12-5 and TRBJ1-1; D may be TRBD1 (6 bases). The germline V and J ends were trimmed by 4 bases and 1 base, with 10 bases remaining between them. The germline V gene has CDR1 LGHNT and CDR2 FRNRAP. This CDR3 comprises 14 residues. CDR3 protein: CASGSSQGNTEAFF. In nucleotides, the CDR3 is TGTGCTAGTGGTTCCTCACAGGGGAACACTGAAGCTTTCTTT. Filled out from reference TRBV12-5 and TRBJ1-1, the complete variable domain reads DARVTQTPRHKVTEMGQEVTMRCQPILGHNTVFWYRQTMMQGLELLAYFRNRAPLDDSGMPKDRFSAEMPDATLATLKIQPSEPRDSAVYFCASGSSQGNTEAFFGQGTRLTVV.

This clonotype has just a few counts. The chain carries TRBV10-1 and TRBJ2-5, with D possibly being TRBD2 (6 bases). CDR1 and CDR2 from the germline V gene are WNHNN and SYGVQD (reference sequence). The germline V and J ends were trimmed by 7 bases and 4 bases, with 16 bases remaining between them. The CDR3 loop spans 14 amino acids. CDR3 DNA: TGCGCCAGCACGGAGGGGACCCACCGAGAGACCCAGTACTTC. Its protein product is CASTEGTHRETQYF.

The table lists this clonotype with a count of one. A much larger clone sits a single nucleotide away, making a read error possible. The chain couples TRBV6-5 to TRBJ2-3; D is possibly TRBD1 (6 bases). The CDR3 totals 16 residues. CDR1 MNHEY and CDR2 SVGAGI come from the germline V gene. Trimming stripped 0 bases from V and 4 bases from J, with 14 bases between. CDR3 nucleotides: TGTGCCAGCAGTTACTCGTACAGGGCCGGCGCAGATACGCAGTATTTT. Translating gives CASSYSYRAGADTQYF.

The CDR3, as DNA: TGTGCCAGCAGCCCCGCTCCAGCGGGGGGCTACGAGCAGTACTTC. Protein sequence: CASSPAPAGGYEQYF. The chain is built from TRBV11-2 and TRBJ2-7, with TRBD2 matching over 9 bases. The V gene end was trimmed by 5 bases and the J gene end by 3 bases; junction bases not matched to a gene: 8. From germline, CDR1 is SGHAT and CDR2 FQNNGV. The CDR3 is made up of 15 amino acids.